A selection of T cell receptor beta chains follows, all from one sample in a study of regulatory T cells in long-lasting Graves disease. TCRdb itself ran the multiplex PCR reads through MiXCR, one entry per CDR3 protein. The sample includes more than 450,000 distinct CDR3 sequences, 15% to 20% of them seen just once. A further study also used this sample, focusing on T cells in Graves' hyperthyroidism and ophthalmopathy.

Source: peripheral blood mononuclear cells (PBMCs), taken at new diagnosis, from a patient treated with antithyroid drugs. The receptors originated from a man aged 40-50 years with Graves disease. Each CDR3 is given with its conserved first and last residue. The D gene is left open where the match is weak. Rows give clone size only sometimes, using once, few, many, or a class for an expanded clone.

cdr3_nt | cdr3_aa | d_call | j_call | clone_size | v_call
TGTGCCAGCAGCATGACTAGCGGGAGCTGGGGTGAGCAGTTCTTC | CASSMTSGSWGEQFF | TRBD2 | TRBJ2-1 | NA | TRBV7-3
TGTGCCAGCAGTGGACCAGGGCCCGGGGAGCTGTTTTTT | CASSGPGPGELFF | NA | TRBJ2-2 | NA | TRBV2
TGTGCCAGCAGTGGGGACAGGGTCGGCGTGGGAGGGCCGGGAACAGATACGCAGTATTTT | CASSGDRVGVGGPGTDTQYF | TRBD1 | TRBJ2-3 | many | TRBV28
TGTGCCAGCGAGCCGGGACAGAACACTGAAGCTTTCTTT | CASEPGQNTEAFF | NA | TRBJ1-1 | many | TRBV5-5
TGTGCCAGCAGCACGAGGGAGGGCAGCACCGGGGAGCTGTTTTTT | CASSTREGSTGELFF | TRBD2 | TRBJ2-2 | many | TRBV5-5
TGCAGTGCAGAACTAGCGGGAGGGTGGGATGAGCAGTTCTTC | CSAELAGGWDEQFF | TRBD2 | TRBJ2-1 | many | TRBV20-1
TGCGCCAGCAGCCGGTCCGGGACTAGCGGGAGGGGTCCCCATGAGCAGTTCTTC | CASSRSGTSGRGPHEQFF | TRBD2 | TRBJ2-1 | NA | TRBV4-1
TGTGCCAGCAGCCCGGCGGGACAGGGGAACGAGCAGTACTTC | CASSPAGQGNEQYF | TRBD1 | TRBJ2-7 | few | TRBV5-6
TGCAGTGCTAGACTACTAGCCAACACAGATACGCAGTATTTT | CSARLLANTDTQYF | NA | TRBJ2-3 | many | TRBV20-1
TGTGCCAGCAGTGGGGATGGGGACAGCCCCTACAATGAGCAGTTCTTC | CASSGDGDSPYNEQFF | TRBD1 | TRBJ2-1 | NA | TRBV12-3/TRBV12-4
TGTGCCAGCAGTGACCTACGTGGCAGGGAAGAGACCCAGTACTTC | CASSDLRGREETQYF | NA | TRBJ2-5 | many | TRBV2
TGTGCCAGCAGCTACCGGCGGGAGCCATACGATGAGCAGTTCTTC | CASSYRREPYDEQFF | TRBD2 | TRBJ2-1 | NA | TRBV7-9
TGCAGTGCTAGAATATTTGTGAACACTGAAGCTTTCTTT | CSARIFVNTEAFF | NA | TRBJ1-1 | NA | TRBV20-1
TGTGCCAGCGGCCGGGACAGAGCCTACGAGCAGTACTTC | CASGRDRAYEQYF | TRBD1 | TRBJ2-7 | many | TRBV6-2/TRBV6-3
TGTGCCAGCAGCCAGGCATCAGGGGGCGCCCAGCATTTT | CASSQASGGAQHF | TRBD1 | TRBJ1-5 | NA | TRBV3-1
TGTGCCAGCAGCCAATGGAAGACAGGGGTTGATGAGCAGTTCTTC | CASSQWKTGVDEQFF | TRBD1 | TRBJ2-1 | many | TRBV14
TGTGCCAGCAGCCCAGAGGTGAGCGGGCACCGCAATGAGCAGTTCTTC | CASSPEVSGHRNEQFF | NA | TRBJ2-1 | many | TRBV3-1
TGCGCCAGCAGCTTGGGGGACACTTACAATGAGCAGTTCTTC | CASSLGDTYNEQFF | NA | TRBJ2-1 | many | TRBV5-1
TGCGCCAGCAGCGCGGGACAGGTGTACAATGAGCAGTTCTTC | CASSAGQVYNEQFF | TRBD1 | TRBJ2-1 | once | TRBV5-1
TGCGCCAGCCGCGCGGGAGGATTGTCCGGGGAGCTGTTTTTT | CASRAGGLSGELFF | TRBD2 | TRBJ2-2 | many | TRBV10-1
TGCAGTGCTAGAGATCTGGACAGATATAGCAATCAGCCCCAGCATTTT | CSARDLDRYSNQPQHF | NA | TRBJ1-5 | few | TRBV20-1
TGTGCCAGTACCAGAGGGGCCGCCGGGGAGCTGTTTTTT | CASTRGAAGELFF | NA | TRBJ2-2 | few | TRBV19
TGCAGTGCTAGAGTGGGGGTAGGGTCTCAGCCCCAGCATTTT | CSARVGVGSQPQHF | NA | TRBJ1-5 | many | TRBV20-1
TGTGCCAGCAGTTTCCTTAGCGGGGAAAATGAGCAGTTCTTC | CASSFLSGENEQFF | TRBD2 | TRBJ2-1 | few | TRBV28
TGTGCCAGCAGCCCGGGACCTACTTCGGGGACCCAGTACTTC | CASSPGPTSGTQYF | NA | TRBJ2-5 | many | TRBV11-2
TGTGCCAGCAGCGGGGACACTCTCGGGGGAAAACTGTTTTTT | CASSGDTLGGKLFF | NA | TRBJ1-4 | NA | TRBV2
TGTGCCAGCAGGGACTGGAACACCGGGGAGCTGTTTTTT | CASRDWNTGELFF | NA | TRBJ2-2 | many | TRBV28
TGTGCCAGCTCGGGGGGAGGGCCCCGAGAGACCCAGTACTTC | CASSGGGPRETQYF | TRBD2 | TRBJ2-5 | few | TRBV12-3/TRBV12-4
TGTGCCAGCAGCGTAGATGGGTCGGCTAGCGGGAGCTACGAGCAGTACTTC | CASSVDGSASGSYEQYF | TRBD2 | TRBJ2-7 | many | TRBV9
TGTGCCTGGAGTGTCGGGGTTGTGGGGTATGGCTACACCTTC | CAWSVGVVGYGYTF | NA | TRBJ1-2 | many | TRBV30
TGTGCCAGCAGCCCTCAGGGGCCGTTCTCCTACAATGAGCAGTTCTTC | CASSPQGPFSYNEQFF | NA | TRBJ2-1 | many | TRBV11-2
TGTGCCAGCAGTTTCGGCCAGGTTTCAAACGAGCAGTACTTC | CASSFGQVSNEQYF | NA | TRBJ2-7 | NA | TRBV12-3/TRBV12-4
TGCAGTGCTATAGTAGCGTCCTACGAGCAGTACTTC | CSAIVASYEQYF | NA | TRBJ2-7 | many | TRBV20-1
TGTGCCCCTCTTGGGGCAGGGGGTTTCACAGATACGCAGTATTTT | CAPLGAGGFTDTQYF | TRBD1 | TRBJ2-3 | many | TRBV7-3
TGTGCCAGCACCTCGGTAGGGGAGTTGGTAGCCAAAAACATTCAGTACTTC | CASTSVGELVAKNIQYF | NA | TRBJ2-4 | NA | TRBV6-1
TGCAGCGTCCCGGGACAGGGTAGTGAAAAACTGTTTTTT | CSVPGQGSEKLFF | TRBD1 | TRBJ1-4 | NA | TRBV29-1
TGTGCCAGCAGCTCGAGGGACAGCTTCTCCTACGAGCAGTACTTC | CASSSRDSFSYEQYF | TRBD1 | TRBJ2-7 | few | TRBV7-8
TGTGCCAGCAGTTTGCCTCAGGGGAAGGATACGCAGTATTTT | CASSLPQGKDTQYF | NA | TRBJ2-3 | many | TRBV28
TGTGCCAGCAGCCAATTTCTAGCGGGAAACGAGCAGTACTTC | CASSQFLAGNEQYF | TRBD2 | TRBJ2-7 | NA | TRBV3-1
TGCAGTGCTAGTGACCCCCGTACGTGGAATGAGCAGTTCTTC | CSASDPRTWNEQFF | NA | TRBJ2-1 | NA | TRBV20-1
TGCGCCAGCAGCCATCGGGAGAGCGTCTTGTACAATGAGCAGTTCTTC | CASSHRESVLYNEQFF | NA | TRBJ2-1 | NA | TRBV4-1
TGTGCCAGCAGTTCCCCGCGGGAGGGCGGCTTCTACGAGCAGTACTTC | CASSSPREGGFYEQYF | TRBD2 | TRBJ2-7 | many | TRBV28
TGCAGTGCTAAGAGGACTGTGGGCTCGACAGATACGCAGTATTTT | CSAKRTVGSTDTQYF | NA | TRBJ2-3 | many | TRBV20-1
TGTGCGACTCGGGGTCCTGGAAACACCATATATTTT | CATRGPGNTIYF | NA | TRBJ1-3 | NA | TRBV6-1
TGCAGCGCCGGGGGGACAGATACGCAGTATTTT | CSAGGTDTQYF | TRBD2 | TRBJ2-3 | NA | TRBV20-1
TGTGCTAGCAGCCCTGGGACTAGCGGGAGGGCCGGGGAGACCCAGTACTTC | CASSPGTSGRAGETQYF | TRBD2 | TRBJ2-5 | many | TRBV7-7
TGTGCCAGCAGCTTGATTCTGGCAGATACGCAGTATTTT | CASSLILADTQYF | NA | TRBJ2-3 | many | TRBV7-3
TGTGCCAGTACTCTCGGAGGGACCTATGGCTACACCTTC | CASTLGGTYGYTF | NA | TRBJ1-2 | few | TRBV19
TGCAGCGTGTACAGGGGGTATGAGCAGTTCTTC | CSVYRGYEQFF | TRBD1 | TRBJ2-1 | few | TRBV29-1
TGTGCCAGCAGCCTCCCCCCCGGGCCCCTCCACTTT | CASSLPPGPLHF | NA | TRBJ1-6 | NA | TRBV27